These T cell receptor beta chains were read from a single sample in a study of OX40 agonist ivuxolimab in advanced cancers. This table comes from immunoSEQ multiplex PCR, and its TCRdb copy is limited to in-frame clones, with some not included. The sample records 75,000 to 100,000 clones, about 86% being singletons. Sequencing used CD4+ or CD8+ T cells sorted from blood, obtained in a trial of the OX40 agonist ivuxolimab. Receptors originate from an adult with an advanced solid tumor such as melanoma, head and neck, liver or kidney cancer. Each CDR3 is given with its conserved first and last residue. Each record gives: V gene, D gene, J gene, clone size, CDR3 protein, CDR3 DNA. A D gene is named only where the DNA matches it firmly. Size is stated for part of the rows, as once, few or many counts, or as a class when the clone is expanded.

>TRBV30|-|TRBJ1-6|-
CAWKMGSPLHF
TGTGCGTGGAAGATGGGTTCACCCCTCCACTTT
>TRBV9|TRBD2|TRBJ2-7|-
CASSVVGTTDEQYF
TGTGCCAGCAGCGTAGTGGGGACTACGGACGAGCAGTACTTC
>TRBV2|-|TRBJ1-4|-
CASAEIATNEKLFF
TGTGCCAGCGCCGAGATAGCAACTAATGAAAAACTGTTTTTT
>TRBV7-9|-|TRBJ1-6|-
CASSLSSSYNSPLHF
TGTGCCAGCAGCCTTTCAAGCTCCTATAATTCACCCCTCCACTTT
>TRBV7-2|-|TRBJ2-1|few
CASSLGQPSGNEQFF
TGTGCCAGCAGCTTAGGGCAGCCCTCGGGCAATGAGCAGTTCTTC
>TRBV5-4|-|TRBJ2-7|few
CASSLDRGPRAAYEQYF
TGTGCCAGCAGCTTGGATCGAGGACCCCGGGCCGCCTACGAGCAGTACTTC
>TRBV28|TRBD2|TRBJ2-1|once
CASSLFALAVNEQFF
TGTGCCAGCAGTTTATTTGCACTAGCGGTGAATGAGCAGTTCTTC
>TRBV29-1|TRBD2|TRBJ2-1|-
CSVVGLGTSGRSYNEQFF
TGCAGCGTTGTTGGGCTAGGGACTAGCGGGAGATCCTACAATGAGCAGTTCTTC
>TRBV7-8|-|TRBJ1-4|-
CASSLGHQNEKLFF
TGTGCCAGCAGCTTAGGGCACCAGAATGAAAAACTGTTTTTT
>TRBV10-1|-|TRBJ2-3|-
CASSSEVPTDTQYF
TGCGCCAGCAGTTCTGAGGTCCCCACAGATACGCAGTATTTT
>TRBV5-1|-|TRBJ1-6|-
CASSLDQSILGPLHF
TGCGCCAGCAGCTTGGATCAATCAATTTTGGGTCCCCTCCACTTT
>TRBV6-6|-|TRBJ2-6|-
CASSRRTSSGANVLTF
TGTGCCAGCAGCCGCCGAACGAGCTCTGGGGCCAACGTCCTGACTTTC
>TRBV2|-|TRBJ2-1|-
CASRSYPYNEQFF
TGTGCCAGCAGGTCGTACCCCTACAATGAGCAGTTCTTC
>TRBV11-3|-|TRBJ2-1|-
CASSLDQGPGNEQFF
TGTGCCAGCAGCTTAGATCAGGGTCCGGGGAATGAGCAGTTCTTC
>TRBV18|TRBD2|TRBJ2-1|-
CASSGGSSYNEQFF
TGTGCCAGCTCGGGCGGGAGCTCCTACAATGAGCAGTTCTTC
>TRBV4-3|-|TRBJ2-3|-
CASSQGIRFSDTQYF
TGCGCCAGCAGCCAAGGTATCAGGTTTTCAGATACGCAGTATTTT
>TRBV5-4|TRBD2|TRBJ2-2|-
CASSQELAGVGELFF
TGTGCCAGCAGCCAAGAACTAGCGGGGGTCGGGGAGCTGTTTTTT
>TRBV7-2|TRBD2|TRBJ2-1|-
CASSPLAGGPKFF
TGTGCCAGCAGCCCACTAGCGGGGGGGCCCAAGTTCTTC
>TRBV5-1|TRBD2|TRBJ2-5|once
CASSAGGVTQYF
TGCGCCAGCAGCGCCGGGGGGGTAACCCAGTACTTC
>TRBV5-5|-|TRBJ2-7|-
CASSFEFRQGLLYEQYF
TGTGCCAGCAGCTTCGAATTTAGACAGGGACTTCTTTACGAGCAGTACTTC
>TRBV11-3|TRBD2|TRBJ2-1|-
CASSLVGGLGGANEQFF
TGTGCCAGCAGCTTAGTGGGCGGACTAGGAGGGGCCAATGAGCAGTTCTTC
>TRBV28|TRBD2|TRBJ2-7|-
CASTSGSNYEQYF
TGTGCCAGTACTAGCGGGAGCAACTACGAGCAGTACTTC
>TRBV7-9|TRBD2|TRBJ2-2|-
CASSPRGGGELFF
TGTGCCAGCAGCCCCCGGGGGGGCGGGGAGCTGTTTTTT
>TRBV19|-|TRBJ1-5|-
CASSGFGNQPQHF
TGTGCCAGTTCGGGTTTCGGCAATCAGCCCCAGCATTTT
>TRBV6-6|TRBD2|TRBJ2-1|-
CASSPGGPRNEQFF
TGTGCCAGCAGTCCGGGAGGGCCCCGGAATGAGCAGTTCTTC
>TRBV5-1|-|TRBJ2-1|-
CASSLVAVPSYNEQFF
TGCGCCAGCAGCTTGGTGGCGGTTCCATCCTACAATGAGCAGTTCTTC
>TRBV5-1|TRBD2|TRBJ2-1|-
CASSLVASGRAEQFF
TGCGCCAGCAGCTTGGTTGCTAGCGGGAGGGCTGAGCAGTTCTTC
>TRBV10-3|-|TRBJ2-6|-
CAIGSDSGANVLTF
TGTGCCATCGGTAGCGACTCTGGGGCCAACGTCCTGACTTTC
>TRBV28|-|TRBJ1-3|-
CASSLSGSSGNTIYF
TGTGCCAGCAGTTTATCAGGGTCCTCTGGAAACACCATATATTTT
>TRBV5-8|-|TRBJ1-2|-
CASSWAYGYTF
TGTGCCAGCAGCTGGGCCTATGGCTACACCTTC
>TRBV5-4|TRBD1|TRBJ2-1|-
CASGQGDASNEQFF
TGTGCCAGCGGTCAGGGGGACGCATCAAATGAGCAGTTCTTC
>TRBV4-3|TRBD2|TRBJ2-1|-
CASSRRLTSGRRNEQFF
TGCGCCAGCAGCCGCAGATTGACTAGCGGGAGGAGGAATGAGCAGTTCTTC
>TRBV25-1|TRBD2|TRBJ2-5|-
CASSQGGRGETQYF
TGTGCCAGCAGTCAGGGCGGGAGGGGAGAGACCCAGTACTTC
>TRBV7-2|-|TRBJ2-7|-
CASSLAAGSYEQYF
TGTGCCAGCAGCTTAGCTGCTGGCTCCTACGAGCAGTACTTC
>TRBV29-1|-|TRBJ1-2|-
CSERTGNYGYTF
TGCAGCGAACGGACGGGAAACTATGGCTACACCTTC
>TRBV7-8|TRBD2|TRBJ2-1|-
CASSSGLAGMIGVNEQFF
TGTGCCAGCAGCTCGGGACTAGCGGGAATGATAGGTGTTAATGAGCAGTTCTTC
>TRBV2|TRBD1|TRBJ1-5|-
CASSQDRGQDQPQHF
TGTGCCAGCAGTCAGGACAGGGGGCAAGATCAGCCCCAGCATTTT
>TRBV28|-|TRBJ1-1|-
CASTAGNTEAFF
TGTGCCAGCACCGCCGGGAACACTGAAGCTTTCTTT
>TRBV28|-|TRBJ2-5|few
CASRLPGRGQETQYF
TGTGCCAGCAGATTACCGGGACGGGGGCAAGAGACCCAGTACTTC
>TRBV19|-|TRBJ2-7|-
CASSLNLVGDYEQYF
TGTGCCAGTAGTCTCAACCTCGTGGGTGACTACGAGCAGTACTTC
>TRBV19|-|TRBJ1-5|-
CASNPNEGSNQPQHF
TGTGCCAGTAATCCGAACGAGGGAAGCAATCAGCCCCAGCATTTT
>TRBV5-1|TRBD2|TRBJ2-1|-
CASSPGLGLRNEQFF
TGCGCCAGCAGCCCGGGACTAGGACTAAGGAATGAGCAGTTCTTC
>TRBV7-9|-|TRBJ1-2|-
CASSSPRDTGYTF
TGTGCCAGCAGCTCCCCCCGGGACACCGGCTACACCTTC
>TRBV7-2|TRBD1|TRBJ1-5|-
CASSRQGNNQPQHF
TGTGCCAGCAGCCGACAGGGGAACAATCAGCCCCAGCATTTT
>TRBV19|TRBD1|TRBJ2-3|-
CASSISGQVKTDTQYF
TGTGCCAGTAGTATATCGGGACAGGTCAAAACAGATACGCAGTATTTT
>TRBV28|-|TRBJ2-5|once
CASNSGGASQETQYF
TGTGCCAGCAATTCTGGGGGGGCGAGCCAAGAGACCCAGTACTTC